A selection of T cell receptor beta chains follows, all from one sample in a study of shared clonotypes between healthy human individuals. Profiled with immunoSEQ multiplex PCR; TCRdb holds only in-frame clones, not every one. The table includes about 610,000 clones, approximately 97% detected once. Sequenced: naive CD4+ T cells sorted from blood. These receptors all stem from a woman aged 25 to 39 in good health. Each CDR3 is given with its conserved first and last residue. The D gene is left open where the match is weak. Size values are once, few and many counts, or a class for expanded clones, and some rows have none.

TRBJ2-2,-,TRBV28,-,CASGRGAGTGELFF,TGTGCCAGCGGAAGGGGCGCAGGCACCGGGGAGCTGTTTTTT
TRBJ2-7,-,TRBV27,TRBD2,CASSSFSGRVRSEQYF,TGTGCCAGCAGTTCCTTTAGCGGGAGAGTACGATCGGAGCAGTACTTC
TRBJ1-6,-,TRBV5-4,TRBD1,CASSQGQGNSPLHF,TGTGCCAGCAGCCAAGGACAGGGGAATTCACCCCTCCACTTT
TRBJ1-4,once,TRBV6-6,-,CASSPYATNEKLFF,TGTGCCAGCAGCCCATACGCAACTAATGAAAAACTGTTTTTT
TRBJ1-1,-,TRBV5-1,-,CASSSRDIPLNTEAFF,TGCGCCAGCAGCTCCCGGGACATACCTCTGAACACTGAAGCTTTCTTT
TRBJ1-1,-,TRBV2,-,CASIQAPGYTEAFF,TGTGCCAGCATTCAGGCCCCAGGGTACACTGAAGCTTTCTTT
TRBJ2-6,-,TRBV7-2,-,CASSPGGAGANVLTF,TGTGCCAGCAGTCCCGGTGGGGCTGGGGCCAACGTCCTGACTTTC
TRBJ1-2,-,TRBV11-2,-,CASSLGWGGYTF,TGTGCCAGCAGCTTAGGGTGGGGCGGCTACACCTTC
TRBJ1-2,-,TRBV19,TRBD1,CASSTTGRYGYTF,TGTGCCAGTAGTACGACAGGGCGCTATGGCTACACCTTC
TRBJ1-3,-,TRBV7-9,-,CASSLTLGSGNTIYF,TGTGCCAGCAGCTTAACTTTGGGATCTGGAAACACCATATATTTT
TRBJ2-7,-,TRBV19,TRBD1,CASSTSSGQSYEQYF,TGTGCCAGTAGTACTTCCTCGGGACAGAGCTACGAGCAGTACTTC
TRBJ2-7,-,TRBV19,-,CASSPGTGNYGAYEQYF,TGTGCCAGTTCACCCGGGACGGGGAATTACGGGGCCTACGAGCAGTACTTC
TRBJ2-7,-,TRBV5-5,-,CASSVPLGRKYF,TGTGCCAGCAGCGTACCACTAGGGCGTAAGTACTTC
TRBJ2-1,once,TRBV11-2,TRBD2,CASSPQTGTSGRMNEQFF,TGTGCCAGCAGCCCACAAACCGGGACTAGCGGGAGGATGAATGAGCAGTTCTTC
TRBJ2-3,-,TRBV9,-,CASSVDPRTDTQYF,TGTGCCAGCAGCGTAGATCCACGCACAGATACGCAGTATTTT
TRBJ2-4,once,TRBV29-1,TRBD1,CSVDKGTGDPLAKNIQYF,TGCAGCGTTGACAAGGGGACAGGGGATCCCCTGGCCAAAAACATTCAGTACTTC
TRBJ1-3,-,TRBV25-1,-,CASSDGLGTIYF,TGTGCCAGCAGTGACGGGTTAGGCACCATATATTTT
TRBJ2-7,-,TRBV5-1,TRBD2,CASSLMLAGGDEQYF,TGCGCCAGCAGCTTGATGCTAGCGGGAGGAGATGAGCAGTACTTC
TRBJ2-3,-,TRBV28,TRBD2,CASYGTSGFTDTQYF,TGTGCCAGCTACGGGACTAGCGGATTCACAGATACGCAGTATTTT
TRBJ2-7,-,TRBV28,TRBD2,CASSRRTSGDYEQYF,TGTGCCAGCAGCCGACGGACTAGCGGAGACTACGAGCAGTACTTC
TRBJ1-3,-,TRBV2,TRBD1,CASSLTGGYAGNTIYF,TGTGCCAGCAGTCTGACAGGGGGCTACGCTGGAAACACCATATATTTT
TRBJ1-3,-,TRBV2,-,CASSELSDPGNTIYF,TGTGCCAGCAGTGAGTTGTCAGACCCTGGAAACACCATATATTTT
TRBJ1-1,-,TRBV25-1,-,CASRAAEAFF,TGTGCCAGTAGGGCCGCCGAAGCTTTCTTT
TRBJ2-5,-,TRBV6-6,-,CASSYGQLQETQYF,TGTGCCAGCAGTTACGGGCAGCTCCAAGAGACCCAGTACTTC
TRBJ2-2,-,TRBV28,TRBD1,CASSLWQGATGELFF,TGTGCCAGCAGTTTATGGCAGGGGGCCACCGGGGAGCTGTTTTTT
TRBJ2-1,once,TRBV11-3,-,CASSLAVGPQFF,TGTGCCAGCAGCTTAGCCGTTGGGCCCCAGTTCTTC